This T cell receptor beta chain was sequenced in a study of OX40 agonist ivuxolimab in advanced cancers. Regarding the study as a whole: Which antigen the expanded peripheral T cells recognized is unknown.

Concerning this clone: As yet, its antigen is unknown.

Clones were sequenced by immunoSEQ multiplex PCR, and TCRdb holds only the in-frame ones, with some missing. The table includes some 140,000 clones, approximately 94% detected once. CDR3 size: 15 residues. Germline-derived CDR1 and CDR2 are SGHTA and FQGNSA. V shed 2 bases and J 4 bases; nucleotides not matched to a gene: 6. The sample was CD4+ or CD8+ T cells sorted from blood, taken in a trial of the OX40 agonist ivuxolimab. The chain has TRBV7-2 and TRBJ1-1, with TRBD1 matching 8 bases. The sequence came from an adult with an advanced solid tumor such as melanoma, head and neck, liver or kidney cancer. The CDR3 DNA reads as TGTGCCAGCAGCTTACAGGGGGCGAAACTCACTGAAGCTTTCTTT. This gives the protein CASSLQGAKLTEAFF.